The 29 T cell receptor beta chains below come from one sample, sequenced in a study of cytomegalovirus exposure and HLA in healthy donors. The repertoire was sequenced with immunoSEQ multiplex PCR; TCRdb's copy has only in-frame clones and lacks some. The data contain more than 150,000 clones, around 81% of them singletons. The sample was PBMCs. The receptors originated from a woman between 18 and 29 years old in good health and CMV-seropositive.

The chain links TRBV23-1 to TRBJ2-7; 7 bases are a match to TRBD2. TRBV23-1 counts as an open reading frame of uncertain function. Unmatched junction bases numbered 21, after V lost 2 bases and J lost 2 bases. CDR3 length: 20 residues. Here the CDR3 DNA reads TGCGCCAGCAGTCAAGTTTGGTTGGGAGGGACTAATCGCGCTACCTACGAGCAGTACTTC. Protein: CASSQVWLGGTNRATYEQYF.

The chain couples TRBV19 to TRBJ1-5; 9 bases are shared with TRBD1. The CDR3 has 13 amino acids. CDR1 LNHDA and CDR2 SQIVND come from the germline V gene (reference sequence). The trim removed 9 bases at V and 7 bases at J, leaving 7 bases unmatched. DNA of the CDR3: TGTGCCAGCCAATGGGACAGGGACCAGCCCCAGCATTTT. Translation: CASQWDRDQPQHF.

CDR3 protein: CASSLARGGLYSNQPQHF. The CDR3 DNA is TGTGCCAGCAGCCTAGCCCGGGGGGGACTCTATAGCAATCAGCCCCAGCATTTT. J is TRBJ1-5 and V is TRBV4-2; D is possibly TRBD1 (5 bases). The CDR3 runs to 18 residues. Germline V CDR1 and CDR2: LGHNA, YNFKEQ. V lost 4 bases and J 0 bases, leaving 19 bases between the germline ends.

The rearrangement uses TRBV5-5 and TRBJ1-5; 10 bases map to TRBD1. CDR1 and CDR2 (germline): SGHKS, YYEKEE (reference sequence). The CDR3 consists of 16 residues. Trimming took 4 bases from V and 5 from J; bases not matched to a gene: 9. Here the CDR3 DNA reads TGTGCCAGCAGCCCGATGGGACAGGGGATGGATCAGCCCCAGCATTTT. It specifies CASSPMGQGMDQPQHF.

The chain has TRBV9 and TRBJ2-3, with 13 positions matching TRBD2. Germline V CDR1 and CDR2: SGDLS, YYNGEE. V lost 4 bases and J lost 0; bases outside the gene matches: 11. The CDR3 sequence is 19 residues long. The CDR3 nucleotides read TGTGCCAGCAGCCCCCGTAGGACTAGCGGGGGATCCAGCACAGATACGCAGTATTTT. It translates to CASSPRRTSGGSSTDTQYF.

The DNA of the CDR3 is TGTGCCAGCAGCCCAGGGGGATCCTATAATTCACCCCTCCACTTT. It encodes CASSPGGSYNSPLHF. The rearrangement uses TRBV5-5 and TRBJ1-6, with TRBD1 identical over 7 bases. The J segment lost 1 base and the V segment lost 4 bases, leaving 2 bases of the junction unmatched. Germline loops: CDR1 SGHKS, CDR2 YYEKEE (reference sequence). The CDR3 totals 15 residues.

The V call is TRBV6-5, the J call TRBJ2-7; possible D gene TRBD2, 7 bases. The CDR3 runs 16 residues. Trimming took 0 bases from V and 2 from J, leaving 14 bases between them. Germline lookup yields CDR1 MNHEY and CDR2 SVGAGI. CDR3 protein: CASSYSSRGATYEQYF. Written as DNA, the CDR3 is TGTGCCAGCAGTTACTCGAGCCGGGGGGCCACCTACGAGCAGTACTTC.

This clone occurred once. The chain carries TRBV5-6 and TRBJ2-2, with TRBD2 matching 9 bases. The CDR3 is 16 amino acids. Per germline, CDR1 SGHDT and CDR2 YYEEEE. V trimming: 2 bases; J trimming: 5 bases; junction bases outside the gene matches: 7. The CDR3, as DNA: TGTGCCAGCAGCTTACCCGGCGGGGGGGGAACCGGGGAGCTGTTTTTT. Its translation: CASSLPGGGGTGELFF.

The chain is built from TRBV19 and TRBJ2-2; 9 bases align to TRBD2. The germline V gene encodes CDR1 LNHDA and CDR2 SQIVND (reference sequence). V trimming: 5 bases; J trimming: 6 bases; junction bases outside the gene matches: 13. The CDR3 runs 17 residues. The CDR3 spells CASSPPRLAGGSGELFF. In DNA, the CDR3 is TGTGCCAGTAGTCCACCTCGTTTGGCGGGGGGGTCCGGGGAGCTGTTTTTT.

The rearrangement joins TRBV5-8 to TRBJ1-2; D is undetermined. With 1 base removed from V and 5 bases from J, the gap between germline ends came to 9 bases. CDR3 length: 13 residues. Germline V gives CDR1 SGHTS, CDR2 YDEGEE. CDR3 bases: TGTGCCAGCAGCTTGTCCGGGGTATATGGCTACACCTTC. This sequence encodes CASSLSGVYGYTF.

Of note for this clone: At one end, the junction sequence differs from germline, possibly due to a read error. V and J are TRBV7-6 and TRBJ1-2; TRBD1 is a possible D gene (6 bases). Germline CDR1 reads SGHVS; CDR2 reads FNYEAQ. The CDR3 sequence is 15 residues long. CDR3 sequence: CASSLGTGLPYGYTF. The DNA of the CDR3 is TGTGCCAGCAGTTTAGGAACAGGGCTACCCTATGGCTACACCTTC.

The gene calls are TRBV7-2 and TRBJ2-7; D is perhaps TRBD1 (5 bases). This CDR3 comprises 14 residues. The V gene's germline CDR1 is SGHTA and CDR2 FQGNSA. V lost 1 base and J 1 base, leaving 8 bases between the germline ends. The CDR3 DNA follows: TGTGCCAGCAGCTTAGATGGGGCTTCCTACGAGCAGTACTTC. Protein sequence: CASSLDGASYEQYF.

This sequence joins TRBV9 and TRBJ2-5; D unresolved. The length of the CDR3 is 13 residues. Trimming shortened V by 3 bases and J by 3 bases, and 9 bases separated the two germline ends. Looked up from germline, CDR1 is SGDLS and CDR2 is YYNGEE. The CDR3 nucleotides are TGTGCCAGCAGCGGCTCGAGCGAAGAGACCCAGTACTTC. Protein sequence: CASSGSSEETQYF. Looking up the rest from reference TRBV9 and TRBJ2-5 gives the full variable domain: DSGVTQTPKHLITATGQRVTLRCSPRSGDLSVYWYQQSLDQGLQFLIQYYNGEERAKGNILERFSAQQFPDLHSELNLSSLELGDSALYFCASSGSSEETQYFGPGTRLLVL.

With respect to this clone: This sample includes further DNA sequences coding for the same CDR3. The V call is TRBV27, the J call TRBJ1-1; D call uncertain. The germline CDR1 and CDR2 sequences are MNHEY and SMNVEV (reference sequence). The V end lost 6 bases, the J end lost 1 base, and 12 bases lay between the germline ends. CDR3 length: 14 residues. The CDR3: CASSSGVGNTEAFF. The DNA of the CDR3 is TGTGCCAGCAGCTCCGGGGTGGGGAACACTGAAGCTTTCTTT.

This clone was observed a single time. The V and J genes are TRBV27 and TRBJ2-7, with a possible D match to TRBD1 (5 bases). Trimming pared 6 bases from V and 1 base from J, leaving 10 bases between. This CDR3 has 13 amino acids. The germline V gene encodes CDR1 MNHEY and CDR2 SMNVEV (reference sequence). This CDR3 is CASSPTVSYEQYF. In DNA form, the CDR3 reads TGTGCCAGCAGCCCGACAGTGTCCTACGAGCAGTACTTC.

In this sample, this clone turned up once. The chain couples TRBV25-1 to TRBJ1-2, with D perhaps TRBD1 (6 bases). Germline CDR1 reads MGHDK; CDR2 reads SYGVNS. Trimming left V 2 bases short and J 4 bases short, with 14 bases between. The CDR3 runs to 15 residues. CDR3 protein: CASSEGGSTGYGYTF. The CDR3 bases are TGTGCCAGCAGTGAAGGGGGCAGTACGGGCTATGGCTACACCTTC.

The rearrangement joins TRBV7-3 to TRBJ1-5; D is unclear. Trimming shortened V by 5 bases and J by 0 bases, and 11 bases separated the two germline ends. Germline V lookup: CDR1 SGHTA, CDR2 FQGTGA. The CDR3 totals 15 residues. CDR3 sequence (DNA): TGTGCCAGCAGCCCCGGGTTAGGTAGCAATCAGCCCCAGCATTTT. It codes for CASSPGLGSNQPQHF.

The V call is TRBV9, the J call TRBJ1-6, with a weak D call TRBD1 (6 bases). This CDR3 is 15 amino acids long. CDR1 and CDR2 from the germline V gene are SGDLS and YYNGEE. The germline V and J ends were trimmed by 0 bases and 3 bases, with 7 bases remaining between them. The CDR3 DNA sequence: TGTGCCAGCAGCGTAGAAGGGGGCTATAATTCACCCCTCCACTTT. Residues: CASSVEGGYNSPLHF.

In DNA, the CDR3 is TGTGCCAGCCGGAGCGCCAACGGGGCCCAGTACTTC. This gives the protein CASRSANGAQYF. The chain links TRBV6-5 to TRBJ2-5, with D possibly TRBD2 on 5 matching bases. Germline V gives CDR1 MNHEY, CDR2 SVGAGI. Trimming took 8 bases from V and 9 from J, leaving 16 bases between them. The CDR3 contains 12 residues.

The gene calls are TRBV27 and TRBJ1-6; possibly TRBD1 for D (6 bases). V lost 1 base, J lost 7 bases, and 17 bases lay in between. The CDR3 loop spans 17 amino acids. The germline gives CDR1 MNHEY, CDR2 SMNVEV (reference sequence). The CDR3 loop reads CASSLYIPQGANSPLHF. As DNA, the CDR3 is TGTGCCAGCAGTTTATATATCCCACAGGGAGCAAATTCACCCCTCCACTTT.

The genes are TRBV7-9 and TRBJ2-7; D is unclear. This CDR3 spans 11 amino acids. Germline V gene lookup returns CDR1 SEHNR and CDR2 FQNEAQ (reference sequence). V shed 5 bases and J shed 3 bases, with 5 bases lying between them. The CDR3 sequence is CASSPLYEQYF. The CDR3 DNA reads TGTGCCAGCAGCCCCCTCTACGAGCAGTACTTC.

This chain uses TRBV19 with TRBJ2-2; 10 bases agree with TRBD1. The CDR3 contains 19 residues. Germline CDR1 and CDR2: LNHDA and SQIVND (reference sequence). The V segment lost 7 bases and the J segment 2 bases; nucleotides outside the gene matches: 16. The CDR3 reads CASIATGQGTKLNTGELFF. The CDR3 nucleotides are TGTGCCAGTATCGCAACGGGACAGGGGACTAAACTAAACACCGGGGAGCTGTTTTTT. Drawing the rest from reference TRBV19 and TRBJ2-2, the complete variable domain is DGGITQSPKYLFRKEGQNVTLSCEQNLNHDAMYWYRQDPGQGLRLIYYSQIVNDFQKGDIAEGYSVSREKKESFPLTVTSAQKNPTAFYLCASIATGQGTKLNTGELFFGEGSRLTVL.

This chain links TRBV4-1 with TRBJ2-5, with D possibly being TRBD2 (6 bases). V was pared by 2 bases and J by 4 bases, with 17 bases between. Germline V gives CDR1 MGHRA, CDR2 YSYEKL. There are 16 residues in the CDR3. The CDR3 DNA reads TGCGCCAGCAGCCAATCGAGGGGAACTAGCCTAGAGACCCAGTACTTC. Protein: CASSQSRGTSLETQYF.

The chain links TRBV14 to TRBJ1-2; TRBD1 is a possible D gene (6 bases). Germline assignment: CDR1 SGHDN and CDR2 FVKESK. This CDR3 is built from 16 residues. Trimming took off 0 bases at V and 3 bases at J, with 14 bases between the two ends. CDR3 loop: CASSQEVLGADYGYTF. The DNA for the CDR3 is TGTGCCAGCAGCCAAGAAGTCCTGGGGGCGGACTATGGCTACACCTTC.

On this clone: The junction does not match germline at one end; this may be a read error. The chain uses TRBV5-4 and TRBJ1-2; D is perhaps TRBD1 (6 bases). Germline V gene data show CDR1 as SGHNT and CDR2 as YYREEE (reference sequence). The CDR3 runs 14 residues. The CDR3 DNA reads TGTGCCAACAGCGACCGCAGGGGTCTCCGTGGCTACACCTTC. Its translation is CANSDRRGLRGYTF.

The rearrangement links TRBV27 to TRBJ2-5, with D possibly matching TRBD1 (5 bases). The CDR3 runs to 13 residues. Per germline, CDR1 MNHEY and CDR2 SMNVEV (reference sequence). V lost 1 base and J lost 5, with 8 bases in between. CDR3: CASSLLRGETQYF. The DNA for the CDR3 is TGTGCCAGCAGTTTATTAAGGGGTGAGACCCAGTACTTC.

This clone came up a few times. The chain has TRBV15 and TRBJ1-1; D is uncertain. CDR1 LNHNV and CDR2 YYDKDF come from the germline V gene (reference sequence). The CDR3 totals 14 residues. V lost 1 base and J 1 base, leaving 7 bases between the germline ends. The CDR3 DNA reads TGTGCCACCAGCAGAGGGGGAGCGAACACTGAAGCTTTCTTT. Protein product: CATSRGGANTEAFF.

This sequence joins TRBV5-1 and TRBJ2-3, with a possible D match to TRBD2 (6 bases). The germline CDR1 and CDR2 sequences are SGHRS and YFSETQ. The CDR3 consists of 14 residues. The germline V and J ends were trimmed by 4 bases and 2 bases, with 11 bases remaining between them. This chain's CDR3 is CASSAGPNTDTQYF. In DNA, the CDR3 is TGCGCCAGCAGCGCGGGACCTAACACAGATACGCAGTATTTT.

V and J are TRBV5-1 and TRBJ2-7, with 7 bases fitting TRBD1. The germline V gene has CDR1 SGHRS and CDR2 YFSETQ. This CDR3 is built from 14 residues. The ends lost 2 bases at V and 3 bases at J; junction bases unmatched: 5. The CDR3 sequence is CASSFDRENYEQYF. CDR3 DNA sequence: TGCGCCAGCAGCTTCGACAGGGAGAACTACGAGCAGTACTTC.